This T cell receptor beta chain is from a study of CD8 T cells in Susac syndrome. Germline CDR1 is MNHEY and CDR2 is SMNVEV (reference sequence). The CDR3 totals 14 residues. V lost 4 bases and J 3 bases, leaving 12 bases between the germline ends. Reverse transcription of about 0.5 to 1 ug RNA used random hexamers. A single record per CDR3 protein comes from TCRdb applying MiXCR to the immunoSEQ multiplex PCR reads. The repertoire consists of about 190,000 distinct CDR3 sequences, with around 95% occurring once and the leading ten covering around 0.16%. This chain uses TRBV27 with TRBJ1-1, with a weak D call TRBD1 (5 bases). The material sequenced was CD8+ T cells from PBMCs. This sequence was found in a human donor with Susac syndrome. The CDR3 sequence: CASSSGTVDTEAFF. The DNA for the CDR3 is TGTGCCAGCAGTTCCGGGACGGTTGACACTGAAGCTTTCTTT.